The TCR beta chain described here comes from a study of shared clonotypes between healthy human individuals. Profiled with immunoSEQ multiplex PCR; TCRdb holds only in-frame clones, not every one. The repertoire holds about 980,000 clones, with 76% as singletons. V dropped 4 bases and J dropped 4 bases, with 7 bases sitting between them. CDR1 is MNHNS and CDR2 is SASEGT in the germline V gene. The CDR3 length is 12 residues. This clone was observed many times. The clonotype was recovered from a man aged 18 to 29 in good health. Sequencing input: memory CD4+ T cells sorted from blood. Stated subset: CD45RA-negative fraction. The chain has TRBV6-1 and TRBJ1-2; D not certain. This CDR3 is CASSGGFYGYTF. The CDR3 DNA sequence: TGTGCCAGCAGTGGGGGTTTCTATGGCTACACCTTC.